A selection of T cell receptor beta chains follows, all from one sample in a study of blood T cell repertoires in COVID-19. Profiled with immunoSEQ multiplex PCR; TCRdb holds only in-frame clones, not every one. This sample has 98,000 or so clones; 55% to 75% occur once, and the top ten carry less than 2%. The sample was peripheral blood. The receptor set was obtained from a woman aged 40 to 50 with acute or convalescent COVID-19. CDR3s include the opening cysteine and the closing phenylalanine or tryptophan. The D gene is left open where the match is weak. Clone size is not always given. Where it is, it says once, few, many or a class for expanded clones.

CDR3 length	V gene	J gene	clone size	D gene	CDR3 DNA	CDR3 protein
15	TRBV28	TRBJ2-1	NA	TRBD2	TGTGCCAGCAGATCCGTCAGCGGGGGGTACAATGAGCAGTTCTTC	CASRSVSGGYNEQFF
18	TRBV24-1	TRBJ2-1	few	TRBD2	TGTGCCACCAGTGATGCCGGACTAGCGGGGGGTGGTTACAATGAGCAGTTCTTC	CATSDAGLAGGGYNEQFF
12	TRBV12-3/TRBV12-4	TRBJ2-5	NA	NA	TGTGCCAGCAGTCGTTCTCAAGAGACCCAGTACTTC	CASSRSQETQYF
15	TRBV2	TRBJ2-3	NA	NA	TGTGCCAGCAGTGGGGCAGCTTATGGCACAGATACGCAGTATTTT	CASSGAAYGTDTQYF
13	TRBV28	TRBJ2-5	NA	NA	TGTGCCAGCACCCCCGGAAGGGGCGAGACCCAGTACTTC	CASTPGRGETQYF
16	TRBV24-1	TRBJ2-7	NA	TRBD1	TGTGCCACCAGTGATTCACGGACAGGGGGCTTTTGGGAGCAGTACTTC	CATSDSRTGGFWEQYF
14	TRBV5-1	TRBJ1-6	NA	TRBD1	TGCGCCAGCAGCACGACAGGGGTGGATTCACCCCTCCACTTT	CASSTTGVDSPLHF
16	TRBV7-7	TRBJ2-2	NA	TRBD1	TGTGCCAGCAGCACGCGGACAGGGGCGATCACCGGGGAGCTGTTTTTT	CASSTRTGAITGELFF
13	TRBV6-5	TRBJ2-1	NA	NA	TGTGCCAGCAGAATCGGGGGTGCGAATGAGCAGTTCTTC	CASRIGGANEQFF
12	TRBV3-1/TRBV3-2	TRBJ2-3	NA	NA	TGTGCCAGCGGGGGGAGGACAGATACGCAGTATTTT	CASGGRTDTQYF
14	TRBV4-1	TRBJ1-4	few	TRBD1	TGCGCCAGCAGCGGGGGACAGGGAAATGAAAAACTGTTTTTT	CASSGGQGNEKLFF
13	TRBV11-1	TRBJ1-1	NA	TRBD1	TGTGCCAGCAGCTTTTCCAGACAGGGTGAAGCTTTCTTT	CASSFSRQGEAFF
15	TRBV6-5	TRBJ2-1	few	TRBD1	TGTGCCAGCAGGAGAACCAGGGGGCGTTTCAATGAGCAGTTCTTC	CASRRTRGRFNEQFF
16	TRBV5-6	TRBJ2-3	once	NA	TGTGCCAGCAGCTTGATGGGCCCCCTGGAAACAGATACGCAGTATTTT	CASSLMGPLETDTQYF
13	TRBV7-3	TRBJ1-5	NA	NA	TGTGCCAGCAGCTTAAATCGGGATCAGCCCCAGCATTTT	CASSLNRDQPQHF
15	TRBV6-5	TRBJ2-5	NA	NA	TGTGCCAGCAGTTGGCGGAGTGCGAGCCAAGAGACCCAGTACTTC	CASSWRSASQETQYF
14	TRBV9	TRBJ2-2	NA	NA	TGTACGCCCAGGGGACCTCCGAACACCGGGGAGCTGTTTTTT	CTPRGPPNTGELFF
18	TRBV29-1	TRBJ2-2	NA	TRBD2	TGCAGCGTGACTTTAGCCTCAAGCGGGGGGGGTTACACCGGGGAGCTGTTTTTT	CSVTLASSGGGYTGELFF
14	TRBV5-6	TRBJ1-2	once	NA	TGTGCCAGCAGCTTCGAGGTAGATAACTATGGCTACACCTTC	CASSFEVDNYGYTF
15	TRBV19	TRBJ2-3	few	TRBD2	TGTGCCACCCAGGGACTAGCGGGGGGAGTAGATACGCAGTATTTT	CATQGLAGGVDTQYF
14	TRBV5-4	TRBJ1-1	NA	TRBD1	TGTGCCAGCAGCCGGGACAGAATGAACACTGAAGCTTTCTTT	CASSRDRMNTEAFF
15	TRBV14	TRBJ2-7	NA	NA	TGTGCCAGCAGCAGAGTCGGGGGTACTACCGATTGGCAGTACTTC	CASSRVGGTTDWQYF
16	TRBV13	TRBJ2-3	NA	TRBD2	TGTGCCAGCAGCGGCCGCACTAGCGGGGTGACAGATACGCAGTATTTT	CASSGRTSGVTDTQYF
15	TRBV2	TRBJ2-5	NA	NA	TGTGCCAGCAGTGGACGTCAAGACAGCCAAGAGACCCAGTACTTC	CASSGRQDSQETQYF
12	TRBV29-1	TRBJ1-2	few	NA	TGCAGCGTTGAAGGCACGGTTTTCGGCTACACCTTC	CSVEGTVFGYTF
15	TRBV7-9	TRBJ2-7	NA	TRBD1	TGTGCCAGCAGCTTAAAGGCGACAGGGGGCTACGAGCAGTACTTC	CASSLKATGGYEQYF
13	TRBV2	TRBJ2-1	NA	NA	TGTGCCAGCAGTGAAGGCAGGTACAATGAGCAGTTCTTC	CASSEGRYNEQFF
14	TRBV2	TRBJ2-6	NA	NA	TGTGCCAGCAGTCCTTATTCTGGGGCCAACGTCCTGACTTTC	CASSPYSGANVLTF
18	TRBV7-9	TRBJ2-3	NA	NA	TGTGCCAGCAGCTTAGTACAGGGCCGGACCCAACGCACAGATACGCAGTATTTT	CASSLVQGRTQRTDTQYF
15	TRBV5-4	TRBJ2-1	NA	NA	TGTGCCAGCAGCTTGGGGAGGGGGGGCTACAATGAGCAGTTCTTC	CASSLGRGGYNEQFF
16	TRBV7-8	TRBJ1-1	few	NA	TGTGCCAGCAGCTTAGGCCAGGGAATGATGAACACTGAAGCTTTCTTT	CASSLGQGMMNTEAFF
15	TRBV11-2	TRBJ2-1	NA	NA	TGTGCCAGCAACACCGGGGACTCCCGATACAATGAGCAGTTCTTC	CASNTGDSRYNEQFF
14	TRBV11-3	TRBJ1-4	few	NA	TGTGCCAGCAGCTTAGTCCCTCCTAATGAAAAACTGTTTTTT	CASSLVPPNEKLFF
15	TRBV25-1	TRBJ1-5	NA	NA	TGTGCCAGCAGTGAATGGGAGGATAGCAATCAGCCCCAGCATTTT	CASSEWEDSNQPQHF
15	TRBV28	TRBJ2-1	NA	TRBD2	TGTGCCAGCAGCCGGGGGAGGGTTCGCGATAATGAGCAGTTCTTC	CASSRGRVRDNEQFF
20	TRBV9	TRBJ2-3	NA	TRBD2	TGTGCCAGCAGCGTACCGACATCCATAGCTAGCGGGGGGGCCGCAGATACGCAGTATTTT	CASSVPTSIASGGAADTQYF
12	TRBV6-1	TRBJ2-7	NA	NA	TGTGCCAGCAGTGAATACGGTTACGAGCAGTACTTC	CASSEYGYEQYF
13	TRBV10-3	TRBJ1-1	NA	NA	TGTGCCATCAGGGACGGAGGGAACACTGAAGCTTTCTTT	CAIRDGGNTEAFF
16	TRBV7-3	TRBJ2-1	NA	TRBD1	TGTGCCAGCAGCTCAAGACAGGGGGCAGGGTTAAATGAGCAGTTCTTC	CASSSRQGAGLNEQFF
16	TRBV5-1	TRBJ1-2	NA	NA	TGCGCCAGCAGCGCCCTGCAGTCAGCGGGGGGAGGTGGCTACACCTTC	CASSALQSAGGGGYTF
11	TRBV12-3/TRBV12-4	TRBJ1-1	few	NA	TGTGCCAGCAGTTTGACAGGAAGAGCTTTCTTT	CASSLTGRAFF
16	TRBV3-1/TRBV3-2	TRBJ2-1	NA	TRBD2	TGTGCCAGCAGCCCGAGAGACGGGGGGGCCAACAATGAGCAGTTCTTC	CASSPRDGGANNEQFF
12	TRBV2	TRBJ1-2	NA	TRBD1	TGTGCCAGCGAGGGGGCCACCTATGGCTACACCTTC	CASEGATYGYTF
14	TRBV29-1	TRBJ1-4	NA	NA	TGCAGCGCCGCTACAGGACCTACTAATGAAAAACTGTTTTTT	CSAATGPTNEKLFF
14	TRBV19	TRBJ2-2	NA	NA	TGTGCCAGTAGTATGCGGGGTTATACCGGGGAGCTGTTTTTT	CASSMRGYTGELFF
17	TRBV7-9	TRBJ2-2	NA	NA	TGTGCCAGCAGCGCCTTGGACAGTGGGGGATCCACCGGGGAGCTGTTTTTT	CASSALDSGGSTGELFF